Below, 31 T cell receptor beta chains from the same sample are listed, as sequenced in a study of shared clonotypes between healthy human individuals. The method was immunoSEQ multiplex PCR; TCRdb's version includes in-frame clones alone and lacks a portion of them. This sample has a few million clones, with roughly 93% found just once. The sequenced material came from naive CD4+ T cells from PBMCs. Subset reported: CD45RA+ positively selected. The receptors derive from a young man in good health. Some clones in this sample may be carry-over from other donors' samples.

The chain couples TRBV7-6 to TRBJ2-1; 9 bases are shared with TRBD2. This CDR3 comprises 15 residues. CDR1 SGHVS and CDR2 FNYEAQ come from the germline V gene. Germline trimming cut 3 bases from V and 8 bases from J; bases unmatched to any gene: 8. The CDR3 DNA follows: TGTGCCAGCAGCTTGGCGGGCGGGAGGGGCGATGAGCAGTTCTTC. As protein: CASSLAGGRGDEQFF.

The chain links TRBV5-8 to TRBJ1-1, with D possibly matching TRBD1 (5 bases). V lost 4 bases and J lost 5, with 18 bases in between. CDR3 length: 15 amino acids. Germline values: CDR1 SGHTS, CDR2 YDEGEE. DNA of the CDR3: TGTGCCAGCAGCCTACAAGGGGTTTGGGGTACTGAAGCTTTCTTT. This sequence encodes CASSLQGVWGTEAFF.

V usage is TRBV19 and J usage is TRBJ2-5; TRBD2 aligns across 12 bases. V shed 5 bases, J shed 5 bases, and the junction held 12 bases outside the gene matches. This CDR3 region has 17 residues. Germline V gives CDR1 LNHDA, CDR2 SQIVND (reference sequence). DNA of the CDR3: TGTGCCAGTAGTTCCGTGACTAGCGGGAGAATGTGGGAGACCCAGTACTTC. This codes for CASSSVTSGRMWETQYF.

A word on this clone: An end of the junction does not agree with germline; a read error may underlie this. The CDR3 DNA follows: TGCGCAACGCGGGGCAGAGGAAGTGCAGATACGCAGTATTTT. Translating gives CATRGRGSADTQYF. V gene TRBV6-5 combines with J gene TRBJ2-3, with D possibly matching TRBD2 (6 bases). The germline gives CDR1 MNHEY, CDR2 SVGAGI. The CDR3 loop spans 14 amino acids.

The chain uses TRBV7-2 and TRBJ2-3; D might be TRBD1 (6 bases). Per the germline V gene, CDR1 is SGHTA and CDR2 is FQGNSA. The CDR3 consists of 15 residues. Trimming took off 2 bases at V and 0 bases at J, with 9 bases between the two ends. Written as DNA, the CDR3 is TGTGCCAGCAGCTTAACAGACAGGAGCACAGATACGCAGTATTTT. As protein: CASSLTDRSTDTQYF.

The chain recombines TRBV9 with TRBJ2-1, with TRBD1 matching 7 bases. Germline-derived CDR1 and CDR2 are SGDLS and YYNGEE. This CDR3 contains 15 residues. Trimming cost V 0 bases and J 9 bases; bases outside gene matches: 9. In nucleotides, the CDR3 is TGTGCCAGCAGCGTAGACGACAGGGAAGCAGGTGAGCAGTTCTTC. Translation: CASSVDDREAGEQFF.

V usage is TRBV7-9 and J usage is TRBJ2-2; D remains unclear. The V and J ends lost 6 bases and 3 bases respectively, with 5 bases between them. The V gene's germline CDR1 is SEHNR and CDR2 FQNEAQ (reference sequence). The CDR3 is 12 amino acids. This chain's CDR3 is CASRRDTGELFF. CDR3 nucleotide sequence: TGTGCCAGCAGAAGGGACACCGGGGAGCTGTTTTTT.

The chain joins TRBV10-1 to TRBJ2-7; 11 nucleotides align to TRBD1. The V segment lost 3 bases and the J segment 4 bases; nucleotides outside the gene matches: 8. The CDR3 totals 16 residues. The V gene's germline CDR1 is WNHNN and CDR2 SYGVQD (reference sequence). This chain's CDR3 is CASSDRTGGLGYEQYF. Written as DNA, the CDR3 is TGCGCCAGCAGTGACCGGACAGGGGGCTTGGGGTACGAGCAGTACTTC.

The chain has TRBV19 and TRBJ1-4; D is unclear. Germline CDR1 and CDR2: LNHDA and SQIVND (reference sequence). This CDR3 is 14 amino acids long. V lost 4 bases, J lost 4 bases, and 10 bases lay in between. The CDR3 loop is CASSTTWDNEKLFF. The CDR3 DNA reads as TGTGCCAGTAGTACGACCTGGGATAATGAAAAACTGTTTTTT.

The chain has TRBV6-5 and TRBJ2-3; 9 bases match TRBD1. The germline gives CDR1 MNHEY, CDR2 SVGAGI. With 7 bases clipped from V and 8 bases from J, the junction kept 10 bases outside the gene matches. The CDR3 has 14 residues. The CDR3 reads CASKADRGRGTQYF. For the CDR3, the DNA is TGTGCCAGCAAGGCGGACAGGGGAAGGGGTACGCAGTATTTT.

CDR3 nucleotide sequence: TGCGCCAGCAGCGTAAACAGGGGGCGCGACTATGGCTACACCTTC. Translated, it gives CASSVNRGRDYGYTF. The chain employs TRBV5-1 and TRBJ1-2, with 9 bases lining up with TRBD1. This CDR3 has 15 amino acids. V was clipped by 4 bases and J by 3 bases; unmatched bases: 7. Germline CDR1 and CDR2: SGHRS and YFSETQ. Together with reference TRBV5-1 and TRBJ1-2, the CDR3 gives the full variable domain: KAGVTQTPRYLIKTRGQQVTLSCSPISGHRSVSWYQQTPGQGLQFLFEYFSETQRNKGNFPGRFSGRQFSNSRSEMNVSTLELGDSALYLCASSVNRGRDYGYTFGSGTRLTVV.

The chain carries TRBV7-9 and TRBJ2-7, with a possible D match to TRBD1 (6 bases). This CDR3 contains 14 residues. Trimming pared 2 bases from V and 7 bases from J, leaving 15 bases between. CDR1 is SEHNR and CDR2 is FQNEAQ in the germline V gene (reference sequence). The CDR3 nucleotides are TGTGCCAGCAGCTTAACAGGGCCCGGGGAGGAGCAGTACTTC. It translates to CASSLTGPGEEQYF.

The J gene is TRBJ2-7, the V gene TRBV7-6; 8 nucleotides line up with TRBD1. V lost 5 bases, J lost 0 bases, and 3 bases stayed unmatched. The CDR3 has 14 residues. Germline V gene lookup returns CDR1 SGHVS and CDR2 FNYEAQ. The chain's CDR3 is CASSTGQGSYEQYF. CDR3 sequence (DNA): TGTGCCAGCAGCACCGGACAGGGCTCCTACGAGCAGTACTTC.

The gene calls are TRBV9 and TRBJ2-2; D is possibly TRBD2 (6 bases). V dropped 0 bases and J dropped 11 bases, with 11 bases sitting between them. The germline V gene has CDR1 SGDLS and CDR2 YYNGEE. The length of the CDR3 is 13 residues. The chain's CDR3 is CASSVAGEAELFF. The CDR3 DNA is TGTGCCAGCAGCGTAGCGGGAGAGGCCGAGCTGTTTTTT.

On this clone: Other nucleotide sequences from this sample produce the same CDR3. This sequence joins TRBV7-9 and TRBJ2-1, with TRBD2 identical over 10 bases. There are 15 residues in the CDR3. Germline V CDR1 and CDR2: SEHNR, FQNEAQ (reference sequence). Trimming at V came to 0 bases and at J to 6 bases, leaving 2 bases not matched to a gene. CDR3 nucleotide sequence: TGTGCCAGCAGCTTAGCGGCTAGCGGGGGCAATGAGCAGTTCTTC. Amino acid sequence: CASSLAASGGNEQFF.

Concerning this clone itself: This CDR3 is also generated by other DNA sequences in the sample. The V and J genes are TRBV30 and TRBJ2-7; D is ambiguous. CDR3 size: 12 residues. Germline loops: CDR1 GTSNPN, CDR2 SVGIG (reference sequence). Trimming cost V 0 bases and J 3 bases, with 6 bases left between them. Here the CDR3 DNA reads TGTGCCTGGAGTGTTTCAGGCTACGAGCAGTACTTC. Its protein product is CAWSVSGYEQYF. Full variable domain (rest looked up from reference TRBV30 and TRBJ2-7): SQTIHQWPATLVQPVGSPLSLECTVEGTSNPNLYWYRQAAGRGLQLLFYSVGIGQISSEVPQNLSASRPQDRQFILSSKKLLLSDSGFYLCAWSVSGYEQYFGPGTRLTVT.

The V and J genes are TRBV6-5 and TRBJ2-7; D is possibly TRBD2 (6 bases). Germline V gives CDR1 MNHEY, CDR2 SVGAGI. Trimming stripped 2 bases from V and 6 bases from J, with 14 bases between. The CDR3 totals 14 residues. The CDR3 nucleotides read TGTGCCAGCAGTTACGTGGGAGGAGGAGGCGAGCAGTACTTC. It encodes CASSYVGGGGEQYF.

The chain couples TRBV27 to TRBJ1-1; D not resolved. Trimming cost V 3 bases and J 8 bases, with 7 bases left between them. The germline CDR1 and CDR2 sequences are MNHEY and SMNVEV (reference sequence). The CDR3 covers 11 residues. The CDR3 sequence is CASSFNREAFF. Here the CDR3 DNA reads TGTGCCAGCAGTTTTAATCGGGAAGCTTTCTTT.

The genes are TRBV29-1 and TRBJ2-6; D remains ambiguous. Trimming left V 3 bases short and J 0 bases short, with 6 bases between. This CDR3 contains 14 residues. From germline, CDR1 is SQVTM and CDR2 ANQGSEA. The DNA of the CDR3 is TGCAGCGTTGATCTGGGCTCTGGGGCCAACGTCCTGACTTTC. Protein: CSVDLGSGANVLTF.

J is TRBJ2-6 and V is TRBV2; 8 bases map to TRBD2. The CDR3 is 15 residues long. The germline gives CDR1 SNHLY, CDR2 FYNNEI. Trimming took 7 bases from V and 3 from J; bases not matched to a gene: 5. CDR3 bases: TGTGCCAGCAACTCCGGGAGGGGTGGGGCCAACGTCCTGACTTTC. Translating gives CASNSGRGGANVLTF.

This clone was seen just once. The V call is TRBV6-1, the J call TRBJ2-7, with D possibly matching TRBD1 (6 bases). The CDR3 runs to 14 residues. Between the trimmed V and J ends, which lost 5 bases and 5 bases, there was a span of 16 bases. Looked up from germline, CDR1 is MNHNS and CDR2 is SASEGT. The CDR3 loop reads CASSPHGTRDEQYF. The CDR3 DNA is TGTGCCAGCAGTCCCCACGGGACACGCGACGAGCAGTACTTC.

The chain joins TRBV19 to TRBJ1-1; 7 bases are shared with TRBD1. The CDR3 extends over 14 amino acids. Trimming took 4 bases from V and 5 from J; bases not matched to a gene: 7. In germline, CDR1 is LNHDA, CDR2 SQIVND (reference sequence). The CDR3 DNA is TGTGCCAGTAGTAACAGCGCCAGGGGGACTGAAGCTTTCTTT. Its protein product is CASSNSARGTEAFF.

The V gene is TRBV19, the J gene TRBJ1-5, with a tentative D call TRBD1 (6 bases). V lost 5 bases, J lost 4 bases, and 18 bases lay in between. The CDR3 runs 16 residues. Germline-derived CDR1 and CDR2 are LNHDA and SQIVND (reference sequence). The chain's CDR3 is CASSPPARGWNQPQHF. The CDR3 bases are TGTGCCAGTAGTCCTCCGGCAAGGGGGTGGAATCAGCCCCAGCATTTT.

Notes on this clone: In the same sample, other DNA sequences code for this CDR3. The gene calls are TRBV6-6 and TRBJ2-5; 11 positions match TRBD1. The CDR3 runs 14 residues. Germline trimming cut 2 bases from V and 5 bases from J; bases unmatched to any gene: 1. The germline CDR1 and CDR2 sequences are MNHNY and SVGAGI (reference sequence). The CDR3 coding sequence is TGTGCCAGCAGTTACGGGACAGGGGGTGAGACCCAGTACTTC. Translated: CASSYGTGGETQYF.

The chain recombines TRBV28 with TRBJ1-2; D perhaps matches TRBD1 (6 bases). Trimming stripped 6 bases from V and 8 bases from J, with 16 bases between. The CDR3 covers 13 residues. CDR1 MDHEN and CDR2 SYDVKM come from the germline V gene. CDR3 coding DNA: TGTGCCAGCAGAGTACCAGGGGCCTTAGGCTACACCTTC. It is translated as CASRVPGALGYTF.

This chain's CDR3 is CASTLNSGGRGYEQYF. In DNA, the CDR3 is TGTGCCAGCACGCTCAATTCTGGGGGGAGAGGCTACGAGCAGTACTTC. V usage is TRBV7-9 and J usage is TRBJ2-7; possibly TRBD2 for D (6 bases). Per the germline V gene, CDR1 is SEHNR and CDR2 is FQNEAQ (reference sequence). This CDR3 is built from 16 residues. With 7 bases removed from V and 3 bases from J, the gap between germline ends came to 22 bases.

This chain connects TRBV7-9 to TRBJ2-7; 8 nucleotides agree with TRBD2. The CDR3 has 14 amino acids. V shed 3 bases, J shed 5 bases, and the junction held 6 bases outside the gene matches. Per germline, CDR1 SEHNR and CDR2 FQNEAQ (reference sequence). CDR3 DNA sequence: TGTGCCAGCAGCTTCGGCGGGAGGAACAACGAGCAGTACTTC. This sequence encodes CASSFGGRNNEQYF.

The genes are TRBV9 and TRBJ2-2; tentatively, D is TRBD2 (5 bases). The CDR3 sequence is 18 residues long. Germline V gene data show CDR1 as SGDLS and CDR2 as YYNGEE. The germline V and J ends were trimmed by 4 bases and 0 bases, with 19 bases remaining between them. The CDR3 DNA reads TGTGCCAGCAGCCCACTACCCCCCGTCGGGGCGAACACCGGGGAGCTGTTTTTT. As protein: CASSPLPPVGANTGELFF.

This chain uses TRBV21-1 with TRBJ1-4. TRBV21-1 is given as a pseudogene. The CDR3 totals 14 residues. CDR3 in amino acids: CASSRFGGDEKLFF. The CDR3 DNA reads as TGTGCCAGCAGCCGGTTTGGAGGGGATGAAAAACTGTTTTTT.

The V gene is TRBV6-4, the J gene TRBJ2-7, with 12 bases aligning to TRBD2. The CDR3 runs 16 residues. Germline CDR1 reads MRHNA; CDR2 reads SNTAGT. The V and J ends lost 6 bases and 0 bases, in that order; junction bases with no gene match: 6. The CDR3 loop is CASSPTSGSFSYEQYF. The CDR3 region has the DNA TGTGCCAGCAGCCCGACTAGCGGGAGTTTCTCCTACGAGCAGTACTTC.

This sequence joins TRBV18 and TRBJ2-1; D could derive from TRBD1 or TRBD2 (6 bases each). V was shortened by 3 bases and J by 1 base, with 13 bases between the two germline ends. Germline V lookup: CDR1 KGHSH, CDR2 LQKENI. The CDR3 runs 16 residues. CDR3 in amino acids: CASSPPGAVSYNEQFF. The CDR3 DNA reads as TGTGCCAGCTCACCCCCGGGGGCTGTGTCCTACAATGAGCAGTTCTTC. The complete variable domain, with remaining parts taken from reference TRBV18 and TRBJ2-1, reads NAGVMQNPRHLVRRRGQEARLRCSPMKGHSHVYWYRQLPEEGLKFMVYLQKENIIDESGMPKERFSAEFPKEGPSILRIQQVVRGDSAAYFCASSPPGAVSYNEQFFGPGTRLTVL.